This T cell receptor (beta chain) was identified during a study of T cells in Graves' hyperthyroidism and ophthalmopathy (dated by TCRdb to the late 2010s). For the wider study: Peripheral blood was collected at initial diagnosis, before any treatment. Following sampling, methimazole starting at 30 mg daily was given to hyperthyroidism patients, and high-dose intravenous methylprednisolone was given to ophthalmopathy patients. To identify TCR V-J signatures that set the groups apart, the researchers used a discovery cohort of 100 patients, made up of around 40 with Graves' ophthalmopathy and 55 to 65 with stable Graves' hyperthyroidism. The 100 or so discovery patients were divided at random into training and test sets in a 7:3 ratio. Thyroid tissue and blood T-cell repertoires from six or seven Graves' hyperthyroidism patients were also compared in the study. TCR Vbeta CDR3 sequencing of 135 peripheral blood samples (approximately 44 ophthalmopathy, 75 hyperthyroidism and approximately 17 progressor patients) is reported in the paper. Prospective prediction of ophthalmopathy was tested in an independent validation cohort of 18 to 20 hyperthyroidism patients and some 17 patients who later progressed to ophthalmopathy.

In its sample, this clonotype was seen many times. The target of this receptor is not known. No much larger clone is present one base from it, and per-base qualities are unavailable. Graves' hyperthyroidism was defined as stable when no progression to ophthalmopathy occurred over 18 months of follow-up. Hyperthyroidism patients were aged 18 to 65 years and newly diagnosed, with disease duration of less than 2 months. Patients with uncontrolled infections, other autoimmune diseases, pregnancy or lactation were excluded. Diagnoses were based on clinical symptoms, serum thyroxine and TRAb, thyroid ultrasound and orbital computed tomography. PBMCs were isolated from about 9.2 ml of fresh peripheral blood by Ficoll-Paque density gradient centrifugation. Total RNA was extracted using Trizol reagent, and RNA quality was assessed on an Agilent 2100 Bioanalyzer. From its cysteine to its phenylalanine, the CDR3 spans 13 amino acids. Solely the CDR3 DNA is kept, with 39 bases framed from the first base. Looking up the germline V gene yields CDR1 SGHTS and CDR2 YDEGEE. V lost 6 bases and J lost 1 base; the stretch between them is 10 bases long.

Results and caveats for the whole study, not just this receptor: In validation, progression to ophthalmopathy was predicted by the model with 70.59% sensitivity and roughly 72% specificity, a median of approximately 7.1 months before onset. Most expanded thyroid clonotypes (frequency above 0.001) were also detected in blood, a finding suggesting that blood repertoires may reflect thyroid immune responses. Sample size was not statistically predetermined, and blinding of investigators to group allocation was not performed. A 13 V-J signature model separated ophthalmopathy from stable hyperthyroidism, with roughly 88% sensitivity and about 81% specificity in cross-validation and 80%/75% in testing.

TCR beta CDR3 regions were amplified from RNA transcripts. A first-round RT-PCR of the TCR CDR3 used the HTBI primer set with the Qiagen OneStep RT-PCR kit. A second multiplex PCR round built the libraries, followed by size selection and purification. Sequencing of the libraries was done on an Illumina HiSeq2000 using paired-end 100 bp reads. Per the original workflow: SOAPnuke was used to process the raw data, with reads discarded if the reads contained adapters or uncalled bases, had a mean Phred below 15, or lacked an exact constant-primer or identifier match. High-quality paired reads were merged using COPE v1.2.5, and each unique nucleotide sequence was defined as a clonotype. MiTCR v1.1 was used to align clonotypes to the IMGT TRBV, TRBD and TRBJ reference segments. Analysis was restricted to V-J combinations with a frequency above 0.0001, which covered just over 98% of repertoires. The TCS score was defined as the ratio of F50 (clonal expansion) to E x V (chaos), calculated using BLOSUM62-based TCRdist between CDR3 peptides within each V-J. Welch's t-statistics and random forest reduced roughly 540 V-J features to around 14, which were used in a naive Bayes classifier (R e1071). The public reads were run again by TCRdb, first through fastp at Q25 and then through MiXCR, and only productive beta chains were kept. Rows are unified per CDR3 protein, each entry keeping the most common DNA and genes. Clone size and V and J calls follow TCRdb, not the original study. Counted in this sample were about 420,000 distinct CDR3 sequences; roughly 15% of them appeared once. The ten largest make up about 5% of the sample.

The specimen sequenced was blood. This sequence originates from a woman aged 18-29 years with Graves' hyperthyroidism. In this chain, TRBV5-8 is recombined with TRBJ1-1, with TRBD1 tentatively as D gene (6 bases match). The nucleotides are TGTGCCAGCACCCAGGACAGGAACACTGAAGCTTTCTTT. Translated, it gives CASTQDRNTEAFF.